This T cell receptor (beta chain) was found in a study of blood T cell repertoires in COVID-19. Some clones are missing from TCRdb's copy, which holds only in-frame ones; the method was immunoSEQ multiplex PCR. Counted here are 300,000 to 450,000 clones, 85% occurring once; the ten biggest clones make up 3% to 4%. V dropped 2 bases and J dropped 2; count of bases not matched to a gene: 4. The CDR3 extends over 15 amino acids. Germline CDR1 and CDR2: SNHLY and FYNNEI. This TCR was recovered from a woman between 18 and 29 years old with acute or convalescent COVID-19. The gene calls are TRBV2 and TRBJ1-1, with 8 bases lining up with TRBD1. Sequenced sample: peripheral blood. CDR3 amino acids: CASSEMGTGNTEAFF. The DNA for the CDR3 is TGTGCCAGCAGTGAAATGGGGACAGGCAACACTGAAGCTTTCTTT. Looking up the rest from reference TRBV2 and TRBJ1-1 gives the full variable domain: EPEVTQTPSHQVTQMGQEVILRCVPISNHLYFYWYRQILGQKVEFLVSFYNNEISEKSEIFDDQFSVERPDGSNFTLKIRSTKLEDSAMYFCASSEMGTGNTEAFFGQGTRLTVV.